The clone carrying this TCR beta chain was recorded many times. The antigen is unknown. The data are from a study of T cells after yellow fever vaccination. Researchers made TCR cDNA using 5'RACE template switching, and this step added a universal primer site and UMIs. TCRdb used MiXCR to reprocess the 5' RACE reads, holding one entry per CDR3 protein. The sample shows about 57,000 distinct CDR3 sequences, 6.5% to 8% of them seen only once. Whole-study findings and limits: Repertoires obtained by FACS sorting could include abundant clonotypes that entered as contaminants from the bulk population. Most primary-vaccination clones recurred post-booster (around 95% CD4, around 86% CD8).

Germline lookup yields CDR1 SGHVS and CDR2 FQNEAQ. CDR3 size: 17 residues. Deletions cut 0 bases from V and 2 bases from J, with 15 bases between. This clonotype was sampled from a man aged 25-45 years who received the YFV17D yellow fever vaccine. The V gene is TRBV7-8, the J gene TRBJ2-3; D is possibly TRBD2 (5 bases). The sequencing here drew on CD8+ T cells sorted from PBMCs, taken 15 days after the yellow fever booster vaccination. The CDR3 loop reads CASSLAVPAVNTDTQYF. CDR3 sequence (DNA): TGTGCCAGCAGCTTAGCGGTGCCAGCGGTTAACACAGATACGCAGTATTTT.